What follows describes a single T cell receptor beta chain. This entry belongs to a study of cytomegalovirus exposure and HLA in healthy donors. The primer mix had 60 Vbeta and 13 Jbeta primers. Profiling relied on immunoSEQ multiplex PCR, and the TCRdb table lists in-frame clones only, not all of them. The repertoire has 90,000 to 130,000 clones, more than 75% of them found once; the top ten carry 1.5% to 2%. Specimen: PBMCs. The clonotype originates from a man between 40 and 49 years old in good health and CMV-seronegative.

CDR3 amino acids: CASSDLATGSAYEQYF. CDR3 coding DNA: TGTGCCAGCAGTGACTTGGCGACAGGGAGTGCCTACGAGCAGTACTTC. J is TRBJ2-7 and V is TRBV6-1; 7 nucleotides match TRBD1. There are 16 residues in the CDR3. J was trimmed by 2 bases and V by 3 bases; bases with no gene match: 10. CDR1 is MNHNS, CDR2 SASEGT, per germline.